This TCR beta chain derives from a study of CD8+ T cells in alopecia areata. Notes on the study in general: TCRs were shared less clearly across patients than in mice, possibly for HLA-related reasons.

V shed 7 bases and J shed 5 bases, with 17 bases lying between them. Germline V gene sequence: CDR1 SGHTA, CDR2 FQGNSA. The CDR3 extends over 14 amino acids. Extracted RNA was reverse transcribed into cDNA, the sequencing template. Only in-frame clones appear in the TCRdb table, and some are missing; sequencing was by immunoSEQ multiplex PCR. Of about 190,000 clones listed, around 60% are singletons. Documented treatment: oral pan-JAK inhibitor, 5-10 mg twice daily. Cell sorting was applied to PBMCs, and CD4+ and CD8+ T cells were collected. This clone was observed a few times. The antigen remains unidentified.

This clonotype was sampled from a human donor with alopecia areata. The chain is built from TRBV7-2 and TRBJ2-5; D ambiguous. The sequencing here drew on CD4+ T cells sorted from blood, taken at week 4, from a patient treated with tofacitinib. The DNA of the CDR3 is TGTGCCAGCATTCACAGCCAGGTGGGGGAGACCCAGTACTTC. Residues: CASIHSQVGETQYF.